The rows below give T cell receptor beta chains drawn from one sample of a study of Graves' ophthalmopathy and Graves' hyperthyroidism. One entry per CDR3 protein, called by TCRdb with MiXCR from the multiplex PCR reads. The sample lists hundreds of thousands of distinct CDR3 sequences; roughly 20% were seen once. Sequenced input: peripheral blood. The receptors originated from a young woman with stable Graves' hyperthyroidism. Some clones in this sample may be carry-over from other donors' samples. The CDR3 runs from the conserved cysteine through the conserved F or W. Fields, in order: D gene, V gene, J gene, clone size, CDR3 DNA, CDR3 protein. A D gene is named only where the DNA matches it firmly. Size is omitted from some rows. Given values are once, few, many or a class for expanded clones.

D: -
V: TRBV6-5
J: TRBJ2-7
size: many
DNA: TGTGCCAGCAGTTACTCGAGGGCGGGACACTACGAGCAGTACTTC
CDR3: CASSYSRAGHYEQYF

D: TRBD1
V: TRBV6-5
J: TRBJ1-3
size: many
DNA: TGTGCCAGCACTTCTCGGGCAGGGGGCAGGGGAAACACCATATATTTT
CDR3: CASTSRAGGRGNTIYF

D: -
V: TRBV27
J: TRBJ2-5
size: many
DNA: TGTGCCAGCGGGATGAGGGAAGAGACCCAGTACTTC
CDR3: CASGMREETQYF

D: -
V: TRBV7-8
J: TRBJ2-5
size: -
DNA: TGTGCCAGCAGCTTCCTTCGGGCGGGGGCCGGGGAGACCCAGTACTTC
CDR3: CASSFLRAGAGETQYF

D: -
V: TRBV7-9
J: TRBJ2-7
size: few
DNA: TGTGCCAGCAGCTTAGGGTATTACGAGCAGTACTTC
CDR3: CASSLGYYEQYF

D: -
V: TRBV10-3
J: TRBJ1-2
size: many
DNA: TGTGCCATCAGTGAACGACAGGACTCCTATGGCTACACCTTC
CDR3: CAISERQDSYGYTF

D: TRBD1
V: TRBV7-9
J: TRBJ2-7
size: few
DNA: TGTGCCAGCAGCCTTTCGGACAGGTCGACCTACGAGCAGTACTTC
CDR3: CASSLSDRSTYEQYF

D: -
V: TRBV6-1
J: TRBJ2-7
size: few
DNA: TGTGCCAGCAGTGAAGGTTCCGGGACCGGAACCCCCTACGAGCAGTACTTC
CDR3: CASSEGSGTGTPYEQYF

D: -
V: TRBV2
J: TRBJ2-7
size: many
DNA: TGTGCCAGCAGGGACGATACCTACGAGCAGTACTTC
CDR3: CASRDDTYEQYF

D: TRBD2
V: TRBV15
J: TRBJ2-2
size: many
DNA: TGTGCCACCAGCAGGGGGGGACTAGCGGGAGCCTACGGGGAGCTGTTTTTT
CDR3: CATSRGGLAGAYGELFF

D: TRBD2
V: TRBV13
J: TRBJ2-7
size: many
DNA: TGTGCCAGCAGCCTCAGCGGGGGGCTCGTCCACGAGCAGTACTTC
CDR3: CASSLSGGLVHEQYF

D: -
V: TRBV28
J: TRBJ1-1
size: -
DNA: TGTGCCAGCAGCGACCCGAGCGAGGCTTTCTTT
CDR3: CASSDPSEAFF

D: -
V: TRBV27
J: TRBJ1-2
size: once
DNA: TGTGCCAGCAGTTTAAGGGAGGGGGATGGCTATGGCTACACCTTC
CDR3: CASSLREGDGYGYTF

D: -
V: TRBV28
J: TRBJ1-1
size: -
DNA: TGTGCCAGCAGTGCCCCAGGGACCACTGAAGCTTTCTTT
CDR3: CASSAPGTTEAFF

D: TRBD1
V: TRBV12-3/TRBV12-4
J: TRBJ2-7
size: many
DNA: TGTGCCAGCAGTTCCCGGGGACAGGGTCCCTACGAGCAGTACTTC
CDR3: CASSSRGQGPYEQYF

D: -
V: TRBV12-3/TRBV12-4
J: TRBJ1-3
size: many
DNA: TGTGCCAGCAACGAAAGGGCACTCGGAAACACCATATATTTT
CDR3: CASNERALGNTIYF

D: TRBD2
V: TRBV28
J: TRBJ2-7
size: many
DNA: TGTGCCAGCAGTTTAGGTAGCGGGAGTGTAATCTTC
CDR3: CASSLGSGSVIF

D: -
V: TRBV6-1
J: TRBJ1-3
size: -
DNA: TGTGCCAGCAGTGATTCCGGACAGTTCTCTGGAAACACCATATATTTT
CDR3: CASSDSGQFSGNTIYF

D: -
V: TRBV20-1
J: TRBJ1-1
size: many
DNA: TGCAGTGCTAGTGGCGGGGGGGTCCTGTGGGCTTTCTTT
CDR3: CSASGGGVLWAFF

D: -
V: TRBV11-2
J: TRBJ1-2
size: -
DNA: TGTGCCAGCAGCCCACAGGGTTCCCACTATGGCTACACCTTC
CDR3: CASSPQGSHYGYTF

D: -
V: TRBV6-2/TRBV6-3
J: TRBJ1-2
size: -
DNA: TGTACCAGCAGCACCCGGGGGGTGTTCAGAGGCTACACCTTC
CDR3: CTSSTRGVFRGYTF

D: -
V: TRBV12-3/TRBV12-4
J: TRBJ2-7
size: -
DNA: TGTGCCAGCAGTTTTCGTAGATGGGACGAGCAGTACTTC
CDR3: CASSFRRWDEQYF

D: -
V: TRBV28
J: TRBJ1-2
size: -
DNA: TGTGCCAGCCGAATTGGGGGGCCCTATGGCTACACCTTC
CDR3: CASRIGGPYGYTF

D: -
V: TRBV19
J: TRBJ1-5
size: many
DNA: TGTGCCAGTAGTAACGACGACTACAATCAGCCCCAGCATTTT
CDR3: CASSNDDYNQPQHF

D: -
V: TRBV12-3/TRBV12-4
J: TRBJ2-5
size: -
DNA: TGTGCCAGCAGCCGAATAAACAGCCGTGTACAGGGAGAGACCCAGTACTTC
CDR3: CASSRINSRVQGETQYF

D: TRBD1
V: TRBV6-2/TRBV6-3
J: TRBJ2-5
size: few
DNA: TGTGCCAGCAGCTATACGCGCACAGGGGTCCAAGGGCCTCAAGAGACCCAGTACTTC
CDR3: CASSYTRTGVQGPQETQYF

D: TRBD2
V: TRBV20-1
J: TRBJ2-2
size: few
DNA: TGCAGTGCTAGAGCTCGACTAGCGGGAGGGCGGAACACCGGGGAGCTGTTTTTT
CDR3: CSARARLAGGRNTGELFF

D: -
V: TRBV25-1
J: TRBJ1-2
size: many
DNA: TGTGCCAGCAGTGAATATATCGGAGGGAACTATGGCTACACCTTC
CDR3: CASSEYIGGNYGYTF

D: -
V: TRBV2
J: TRBJ1-2
size: many
DNA: TGTGCCAGCAGTGAAGCGACCATCTACTTC
CDR3: CASSEATIYF

D: TRBD1
V: TRBV27
J: TRBJ2-2
size: -
DNA: TGTGCCAGCAGGGACCGACAGGGGTGGACCGGGGAGCTGTTTTTT
CDR3: CASRDRQGWTGELFF

D: -
V: TRBV28
J: TRBJ1-3
size: many
DNA: TGTGCCAGCAGTTTATCTGGACCCTCTGGAAACACCATATATTTT
CDR3: CASSLSGPSGNTIYF

D: TRBD1
V: TRBV6-1
J: TRBJ2-7
size: many
DNA: TGTGCCAGCAGTGAACAGGGGGCCCCCTACGAGCAGTACTTC
CDR3: CASSEQGAPYEQYF

D: TRBD1
V: TRBV2
J: TRBJ1-5
size: few
DNA: TGTGCCAGCAACACAGGGGGCGATCAGCCCCAGCATTTT
CDR3: CASNTGGDQPQHF

D: -
V: TRBV28
J: TRBJ2-7
size: -
DNA: TGTGCCAGCAGTTTCCAAAGCGGAAGCTACGAGCAGTACTTC
CDR3: CASSFQSGSYEQYF

D: -
V: TRBV12-3/TRBV12-4
J: TRBJ1-1
size: -
DNA: TGTGCCAGCAGATCCGAAATGAACACTGAAGCTTTCTTT
CDR3: CASRSEMNTEAFF

D: -
V: TRBV11-1
J: TRBJ2-2
size: few
DNA: TGTGCCAGCAGCTTCTCTAGGGGCTGGCCGAACACCGGGGAGCTGTTTTTT
CDR3: CASSFSRGWPNTGELFF

D: -
V: TRBV11-2
J: TRBJ2-7
size: -
DNA: TGTGCCAGCAGCGCACTCTCAGGCTTCTGGGGGACCTACGAGCAGTACTTC
CDR3: CASSALSGFWGTYEQYF

D: -
V: TRBV20-1
J: TRBJ1-1
size: many
DNA: TGCAGTGCTAGAGTCCAGGGGCTGGACACTGAAGCTTTCTTT
CDR3: CSARVQGLDTEAFF

D: -
V: TRBV30
J: TRBJ2-5
size: -
DNA: TGTGCCTGGAGTAGGGCGTCGCGAGAGACCCAGTACTTC
CDR3: CAWSRASRETQYF

D: TRBD1
V: TRBV19
J: TRBJ1-5
size: few
DNA: TGTGCCAGTAGTATAGGGGGACAGGGTTATTGGCCCCAGCATTTT
CDR3: CASSIGGQGYWPQHF

D: TRBD1
V: TRBV30
J: TRBJ1-2
size: -
DNA: TGTGCCTGGAAAGGGACAGCCTATGGCTACACCTTC
CDR3: CAWKGTAYGYTF

D: -
V: TRBV11-3
J: TRBJ1-1
size: -
DNA: TGTGCCAGCAGCTTAGGAATGAAGGGAAAGTCCCTAAGGATGAACACTGAAGCTTTCTTT
CDR3: CASSLGMKGKSLRMNTEAFF

D: TRBD1
V: TRBV28
J: TRBJ2-7
size: -
DNA: TGTGCCATCCGGACAGGGAAAAACGAGCAGTACTTC
CDR3: CAIRTGKNEQYF

D: -
V: TRBV20-1
J: TRBJ1-1
size: many
DNA: TGCAGTGCTAGGGACCTGGGGGGACTTTTAGCTTTCTTT
CDR3: CSARDLGGLLAFF

D: -
V: TRBV6-1
J: TRBJ1-2
size: many
DNA: TGTGCCAGCAGTGAAGTACAGAACTATGGCTACACCTTC
CDR3: CASSEVQNYGYTF